Below are 15 T cell receptor beta chains sequenced from a single sample in a study of early T cells in non-severe SARS-CoV-2 infection. TCRdb re-analysed the 5' RACE reads in MiXCR, keeping a single row per CDR3 protein. The sample shows about 39,000 distinct CDR3 sequences, 5.5% to 7% of them seen only once. Source: whole blood, taken at baseline. The receptors were gathered from an adult who was a healthcare worker with PCR-confirmed SARS-CoV-2 infection or an uninfected control (not recorded which).

This clonotype has a count of ten or more. The chain uses TRBV7-2 and TRBJ2-7; D not certain. Germline values: CDR1 SGHTA, CDR2 FQGNSA. V lost 3 bases and J lost 0, with 12 bases in between. The CDR3 has 15 amino acids. In DNA form, the CDR3 reads TGTGCCAGCAGCTTGACTGCCCAGCCCTCCTACGAGCAGTACTTC. It codes for CASSLTAQPSYEQYF.

This clonotype was counted at least ten times. The V and J genes are TRBV4-2 and TRBJ2-7; no clear D. The V and J ends lost 6 bases and 2 bases respectively, with 14 bases between them. The germline CDR1 and CDR2 sequences are LGHNA and YNFKEQ. CDR3 length equals 14 residues. Here the CDR3 DNA reads TGTGCCAGCAGGCCGGCACGCGGTCCCTACGAGCAGTACTTC. Its protein product is CASRPARGPYEQYF.

This clonotype showed up many times. V gene TRBV7-9 combines with J gene TRBJ2-1; D is unclear. Germline V gene data show CDR1 as SEHNR and CDR2 as FQNEAQ (reference sequence). The CDR3 is made up of 14 amino acids. V shed 5 bases and J shed 5 bases, with 13 bases lying between them. CDR3 sequence: CASSPPVGNNEQFF. CDR3 sequence (DNA): TGTGCCAGCAGCCCCCCTGTGGGAAACAATGAGCAGTTCTTC.

This clonotype was observed a handful of times. V usage is TRBV5-1 and J usage is TRBJ2-5; TRBD1 matches 9 bases. This CDR3 is built from 15 residues. In germline, CDR1 is SGHRS, CDR2 YFSETQ. J was trimmed by 2 bases and V by 4 bases; bases with no gene match: 6. CDR3 coding DNA: TGCGCCAGCAGCCTACAGGGGGCTGGTCAAGAGACCCAGTACTTC. Its protein is CASSLQGAGQETQYF. Full variable domain (missing parts from reference TRBV5-1 and TRBJ2-5): KAGVTQTPRYLIKTRGQQVTLSCSPISGHRSVSWYQQTPGQGLQFLFEYFSETQRNKGNFPGRFSGRQFSNSRSEMNVSTLELGDSALYLCASSLQGAGQETQYFGPGTRLLVL.

Many counts were recorded for this clonotype. The chain combines TRBV6-2 or TRBV6-3 with TRBJ2-3; 8 bases line up with TRBD1. This CDR3 region has 15 residues. The V segment lost 6 bases and the J segment 6 bases; nucleotides outside the gene matches: 11. The V gene's germline CDR1 is MNHEY and CDR2 SVGEGT. As DNA, the CDR3 is TGTGCCAGCAGCCTGGACAGGGCCCGCCGGGATACGCAGTATTTT. It is translated as CASSLDRARRDTQYF.

The rearrangement joins TRBV21-1 to TRBJ1-1. TRBV21-1 is tagged as a pseudogene. The CDR3 totals 22 residues. CDR3 amino acids: CASSKKDCSLTTANGWNTEAFF. CDR3 nucleotide sequence: TGTGCCAGCAGCAAAAAAGACTGCTCCTTAACGACGGCGAACGGGTGGAACACTGAAGCTTTCTTT.

At least ten counts were recorded for this clonotype. The chain couples TRBV11-3 to TRBJ2-1; 7 bases fit TRBD1. The ends lost 6 bases at V and 3 bases at J; junction bases unmatched: 8. The CDR3 is made up of 15 amino acids. CDR1 SGHNT and CDR2 YENEEA come from the germline V gene. The CDR3 DNA follows: TGTGCCAGCAGTCACACCGGGACAGACTACAATGAGCAGTTCTTC. Translated: CASSHTGTDYNEQFF.

The rearrangement joins TRBV11-2 to TRBJ1-1, with 9 bases identical to TRBD1. Trimming cost V 5 bases and J 5 bases; bases outside gene matches: 15. This CDR3 is 17 amino acids long. Germline V gives CDR1 SGHAT, CDR2 FQNNGV. DNA for the CDR3: TGTGCCAGCAGCCCGGGGGACAGGGCCCTTGTTTGGACTGAAGCTTTCTTT. Translating gives CASSPGDRALVWTEAFF.

This clonotype appeared many times. V is TRBV5-1 and J is TRBJ2-1; 8 nucleotides match TRBD2. CDR1 is SGHRS and CDR2 is YFSETQ in the germline V gene. This CDR3 is 15 amino acids long. V lost 5 bases to trimming and J lost 6 bases; unmatched junction nucleotides: 10. The CDR3 region has the DNA TGCGCCAGCAGGGGAGCGGGAGTAGTTTTCAATGAGCAGTTCTTC. It encodes CASRGAGVVFNEQFF.

This clonotype was recorded a few times. V is TRBV19 and J is TRBJ2-4, with 7 bases identical to TRBD2. V lost 7 bases to trimming and J lost 8 bases; unmatched junction nucleotides: 11. The CDR3 runs to 14 residues. Per germline, CDR1 LNHDA and CDR2 SQIVND (reference sequence). This CDR3 is CASKDNSGNDIQYF. The CDR3 DNA reads TGTGCCAGTAAAGATAACAGCGGGAATGACATTCAGTACTTC.

This clonotype was recorded many times. The V call is TRBV6-2 or TRBV6-3, the J call TRBJ1-1; weak D call: TRBD1 (5 bases). V was trimmed by 5 bases and J by 7 bases, leaving 14 bases between them. The CDR3 consists of 13 residues. The germline gives CDR1 MNHEY, CDR2 SVGEGT. The chain's CDR3 is CASSTGTKGEAFF. In DNA form, the CDR3 reads TGTGCCAGCAGTACCGGGACGAAAGGTGAAGCTTTCTTT.

Many counts were recorded for this clonotype. This sequence joins TRBV5-4 and TRBJ2-2; 11 positions agree with TRBD2. After removal of 4 bases from V and 5 bases from J, the junction contained 10 bases not matched to a gene. The CDR3 runs 17 residues. Germline V lookup: CDR1 SGHNT, CDR2 YYREEE (reference sequence). The CDR3 sequence: CASSQLAGAPQTGELFF. DNA of the CDR3: TGTGCCAGCAGCCAACTAGCGGGAGCCCCGCAAACCGGGGAGCTGTTTTTT.

The V gene is TRBV2, the J gene TRBJ2-6; 10 bases are a match to TRBD1. CDR1 is SNHLY and CDR2 is FYNNEI in the germline V gene. The J segment lost 3 bases and the V segment lost 4 bases, leaving 6 bases of the junction unmatched. The CDR3 spans 17 residues. The CDR3 DNA is TGTGCCAGCAGTGGGGACAGGGGCTTCGGTGGGGCCAACGTCCTGACTTTC. Translating gives CASSGDRGFGGANVLTF.

This clonotype was seen many times. The J gene is TRBJ2-7, the V gene TRBV29-1; TRBD2 aligns across 7 bases. The CDR3 has 13 amino acids. V dropped 4 bases and J dropped 5; count of bases not matched to a gene: 8. CDR1 and CDR2 (germline): SQVTM, ANQGSEA. CDR3 in DNA: TGCAGCGTTGTGAGCGGGGAATACGACGAGCAGTACTTC. Protein product: CSVVSGEYDEQYF.

There are many counts of this clonotype. The chain joins TRBV6-1 to TRBJ2-7; D is ambiguous. This CDR3 is built from 14 residues. Germline V gene lookup returns CDR1 MNHNS and CDR2 SASEGT. The V end was cut by 4 bases, the J end by 3 bases, with 13 bases between. The CDR3 is CASSVQGIIYEQYF. The CDR3 coding sequence is TGTGCCAGCAGTGTACAAGGGATAATCTACGAGCAGTACTTC.